The 21 T cell receptor beta chains in this list originate from one sample, sequenced in a study of T cell responses to AZD1222 COVID-19 vaccine. Data came from immunoSEQ multiplex PCR; TCRdb stores just in-frame clones and leaves some out. The sample holds 150,000 or so clones, just over 90% seen once. Here the sequenced sample was peripheral blood, taken on day 0 of AZD1222 vaccination. The receptors were sampled from an adult in good health.

The V call is TRBV27, the J call TRBJ1-2, with no clear D. The CDR3 length is 15 residues. Trimming pared 6 bases from V and 4 bases from J, leaving 18 bases between. Germline assignment: CDR1 MNHEY and CDR2 SMNVEV (reference sequence). The CDR3, as DNA: TGTGCCAGCAGGCTCAGTGGTTACGGCATCTATGGCTACACCTTC. Encoded protein: CASRLSGYGIYGYTF.

This chain uses TRBV7-3 with TRBJ2-3; D is possibly TRBD2 (6 bases). This CDR3 region has 14 residues. Looked up from germline, CDR1 is SGHTA and CDR2 is FQGTGA. V lost 5 bases, J lost 3 bases, and 12 bases lay in between. The CDR3 DNA reads TGTGCCAGCAGCCGGTTGGGGGGTACAGATACGCAGTATTTT. This gives the protein CASSRLGGTDTQYF.

The gene calls are TRBV4-3 and TRBJ2-1; D may be TRBD1 or TRBD2 (5 bases each). Between the trimmed V and J ends, which lost 1 base and 5 bases, there was a span of 15 bases. CDR3 length equals 16 residues. Germline CDR1 and CDR2: LGHNA and YSLEER. The CDR3 spells CASSQGPKGPNNEQFF. In DNA, the CDR3 is TGCGCCAGCAGCCAAGGGCCCAAGGGACCGAACAATGAGCAGTTCTTC.

The V and J genes are TRBV6-4 and TRBJ2-1, with TRBD2 matching 9 bases. The trim removed 10 bases at V and 1 base at J, leaving 8 bases unmatched. The CDR3 runs to 15 residues. The V gene's germline CDR1 is MRHNA and CDR2 SNTAGT. The CDR3 DNA follows: TGTGCCACCCGACCGACTAGCGGATCCTACAATGAGCAGTTCTTC. It codes for CATRPTSGSYNEQFF.

This chain links TRBV6-2 or TRBV6-3 with TRBJ1-1, with 9 bases matching TRBD1. Germline trimming cut 5 bases from V and 4 bases from J; bases unmatched to any gene: 5. CDR1 MNHEY and CDR2 SVGEGT come from the germline V gene. The CDR3 length is 14 residues. The CDR3 DNA is TGTGCCAGCAGTCCGGGACAGGGATCCACTGAAGCTTTCTTT. This codes for CASSPGQGSTEAFF.

The rearrangement uses TRBV9 and TRBJ1-1; 7 bases fit TRBD1. CDR3 length: 15 residues. J was trimmed by 0 bases and V by 2 bases; bases with no gene match: 4. The V gene's germline CDR1 is SGDLS and CDR2 YYNGEE. For the CDR3, the DNA is TGTGCCAGCAGCGTGGCAGGGGGTATGAACACTGAAGCTTTCTTT. It specifies CASSVAGGMNTEAFF.

The V gene is TRBV2, the J gene TRBJ2-7; 7 positions match TRBD2. This CDR3 region has 13 residues. CDR1 is SNHLY, CDR2 FYNNEI, per germline. The ends lost 10 bases at V and 2 bases at J; junction bases unmatched: 8. DNA for the CDR3: TGTGCCACCCGGAGGGAGGGGCCCTACGAGCAGTACTTC. It encodes CATRREGPYEQYF.

This chain joins TRBV27 and TRBJ2-1; D is unclear. V was clipped by 5 bases and J by 0 bases, with 5 bases between them. Germline CDR1 is MNHEY and CDR2 is SMNVEV (reference sequence). The CDR3 loop spans 13 amino acids. DNA of the CDR3: TGTGCCAGCAGTCCGGACTCCTACAATGAGCAGTTCTTC. The encoded protein is CASSPDSYNEQFF.

The sample holds one count of this clone. This chain links TRBV27 with TRBJ2-7; D remains unclear. Per germline, CDR1 MNHEY and CDR2 SMNVEV (reference sequence). V lost 2 bases, J lost 2 bases, and 13 bases lay in between. There are 15 residues in the CDR3. The CDR3 loop reads CASSLRRLAAYEQYF. CDR3 DNA sequence: TGTGCCAGCAGTTTAAGGCGTCTCGCGGCCTACGAGCAGTACTTC.

This chain connects TRBV5-1 to TRBJ2-7; TRBD2 matches 7 bases. Germline CDR1 and CDR2: SGHRS and YFSETQ. This CDR3 is 15 amino acids long. V dropped 0 bases and J dropped 6; count of bases not matched to a gene: 9. In DNA, the CDR3 is TGCGCCAGCAGCTTGGCTTCCTCGGGGGGTGGCGAGCAGTACTTC. This translates into CASSLASSGGGEQYF. Variable domain in full (rest from reference TRBV5-1 and TRBJ2-7): KAGVTQTPRYLIKTRGQQVTLSCSPISGHRSVSWYQQTPGQGLQFLFEYFSETQRNKGNFPGRFSGRQFSNSRSEMNVSTLELGDSALYLCASSLASSGGGEQYFGPGTRLTVT.

The chain is built from TRBV5-6 and TRBJ2-4; 7 nucleotides line up with TRBD1. V shed 4 bases and J 7 bases; nucleotides not matched to a gene: 17. The CDR3 runs to 17 residues. The V gene's germline CDR1 is SGHDT and CDR2 YYEEEE. CDR3 sequence (DNA): TGTGCCAGCAGCCCGGTTGGGGGAAACGACAGGGACAACATTCAGTACTTC. Translation: CASSPVGGNDRDNIQYF.

The rearrangement uses TRBV11-2 and TRBJ2-1, with 10 bases aligning to TRBD2. The CDR3 loop spans 15 amino acids. The V gene end was trimmed by 2 bases and the J gene end by 8 bases; junction bases not matched to a gene: 6. Germline CDR1 and CDR2: SGHAT and FQNNGV. CDR3 DNA: TGTGCCAGCAGCTTACCTAGCGGGAGTTTCTATGAGCAGTTCTTC. Translation gives CASSLPSGSFYEQFF.

This chain uses TRBV19 with TRBJ1-2, with TRBD1 as a possible D gene (6 bases). The CDR3 extends over 19 amino acids. V was trimmed by 6 bases and J by 1 base, leaving 27 bases between them. Germline V gene lookup returns CDR1 LNHDA and CDR2 SQIVND (reference sequence). This CDR3 reads CASRPLLPGQENYNYGYTF. The CDR3 nucleotides are TGTGCCAGTAGACCCCTACTCCCGGGACAAGAAAACTATAACTATGGCTACACCTTC.

This clone was counted a single time. The V call is TRBV11-1, the J call TRBJ1-3, with no clear D. The germline gives CDR1 SGHAT, CDR2 FQDESV (reference sequence). The CDR3 sequence is 15 residues long. V was trimmed by 2 bases and J by 0 bases, leaving 8 bases between them. CDR3 coding DNA: TGTGCCAGCAGCTTAAGCGAGAGCTCTGGAAACACCATATATTTT. It encodes CASSLSESSGNTIYF.

The chain uses TRBV5-4 and TRBJ1-1; 10 positions agree with TRBD1. V shed 5 bases and J 0 bases; nucleotides not matched to a gene: 10. CDR1 is SGHNT and CDR2 is YYREEE in the germline V gene (reference sequence). The CDR3 is 17 residues long. This CDR3 is CASRTPGTGEMNTEAFF. The CDR3 bases are TGTGCCAGCAGAACCCCCGGGACAGGGGAAATGAACACTGAAGCTTTCTTT.

The V and J genes are TRBV27 and TRBJ1-5, with D perhaps TRBD1 (5 bases). The V gene's germline CDR1 is MNHEY and CDR2 SMNVEV (reference sequence). This CDR3 spans 17 amino acids. Trimming shortened V by 6 bases and J by 0 bases, and 18 bases separated the two germline ends. The CDR3 nucleotides read TGTGCCAGCAGCGGCCAGGGAAATTTTTATAGCAATCAGCCCCAGCATTTT. Protein sequence: CASSGQGNFYSNQPQHF.

This chain joins TRBV2 and TRBJ2-1, with D unresolved. The germline V gene encodes CDR1 SNHLY and CDR2 FYNNEI. The V gene lost 6 bases and the J gene lost 9 bases, with 18 bases spanning the gap. The CDR3 extends over 14 amino acids. The CDR3 protein is CASRNRTAGGEQFF. The CDR3, as DNA: TGTGCCAGCAGGAACCGGACCGCCGGCGGTGAGCAGTTCTTC. Full variable domain (rest looked up from reference TRBV2 and TRBJ2-1): EPEVTQTPSHQVTQMGQEVILRCVPISNHLYFYWYRQILGQKVEFLVSFYNNEISEKSEIFDDQFSVERPDGSNFTLKIRSTKLEDSAMYFCASRNRTAGGEQFFGPGTRLTVL.

The chain links TRBV18 to TRBJ1-2; D is uncertain. Trimming took 0 bases from V and 0 from J, leaving 5 bases between them. Germline-derived CDR1 and CDR2 are KGHSH and LQKENI. The CDR3 covers 14 residues. The CDR3 DNA sequence: TGTGCCAGCTCACCACCGGGATCTAACTATGGCTACACCTTC. The encoded protein is CASSPPGSNYGYTF.

This clone was counted between two and nine times. The chain employs TRBV4-3 and TRBJ1-5; D possibly corresponds to TRBD1 (5 bases). The CDR3 consists of 16 residues. V lost 0 bases, J lost 3 bases, and 12 bases lay in between. CDR1 LGHNA and CDR2 YSLEER come from the germline V gene. The CDR3: CASSQDNQGYNQPQHF. CDR3 DNA: TGCGCCAGCAGCCAAGATAATCAGGGATACAATCAGCCCCAGCATTTT.

This chain joins TRBV6-1 and TRBJ2-1; D is uncertain. The CDR3 length is 12 residues. Trimming cost V 0 bases and J 8 bases, with 5 bases left between them. Per germline, CDR1 MNHNS and CDR2 SASEGT. The CDR3 here is CASSEAWYEQFF. The DNA for the CDR3 is TGTGCCAGCAGTGAAGCTTGGTATGAGCAGTTCTTC.

J is TRBJ1-5 and V is TRBV28; the D gene is possibly TRBD1 (6 bases). The CDR3 spans 15 residues. Trimming pared 7 bases from V and 4 bases from J, leaving 17 bases between. CDR1 and CDR2 from the germline V gene are MDHEN and SYDVKM. In DNA form, the CDR3 reads TGTGCCAGCACCGGGGAGGGCAGGGGAAATCAGCCCCAGCATTTT. Protein sequence: CASTGEGRGNQPQHF. The complete variable domain, with remaining parts taken from reference TRBV28 and TRBJ1-5, reads DVKVTQSSRYLVKRTGEKVFLECVQDMDHENMFWYRQDPGLGLRLIYFSYDVKMKEKGDIPEGYSVSREKKERFSLILESASTNQTSMYLCASTGEGRGNQPQHFGDGTRLSIL.